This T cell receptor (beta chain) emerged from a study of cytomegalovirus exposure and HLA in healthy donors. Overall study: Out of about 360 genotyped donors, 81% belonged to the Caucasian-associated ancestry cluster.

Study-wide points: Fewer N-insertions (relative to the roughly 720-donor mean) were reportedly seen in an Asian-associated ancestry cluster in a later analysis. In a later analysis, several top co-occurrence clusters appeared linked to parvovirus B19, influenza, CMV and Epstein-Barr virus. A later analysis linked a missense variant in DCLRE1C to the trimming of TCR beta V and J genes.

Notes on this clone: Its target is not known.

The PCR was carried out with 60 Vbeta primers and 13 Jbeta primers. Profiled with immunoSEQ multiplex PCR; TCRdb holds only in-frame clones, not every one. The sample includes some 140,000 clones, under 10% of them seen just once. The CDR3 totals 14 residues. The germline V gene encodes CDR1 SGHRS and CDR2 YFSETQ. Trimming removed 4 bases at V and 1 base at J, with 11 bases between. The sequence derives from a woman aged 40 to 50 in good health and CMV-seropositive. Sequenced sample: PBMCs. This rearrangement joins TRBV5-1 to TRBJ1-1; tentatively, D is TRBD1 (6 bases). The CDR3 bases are TGCGCCAGCAGCCTCGGGACATCGAACACTGAAGCTTTCTTT. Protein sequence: CASSLGTSNTEAFF. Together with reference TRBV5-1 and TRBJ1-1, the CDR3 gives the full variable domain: KAGVTQTPRYLIKTRGQQVTLSCSPISGHRSVSWYQQTPGQGLQFLFEYFSETQRNKGNFPGRFSGRQFSNSRSEMNVSTLELGDSALYLCASSLGTSNTEAFFGQGTRLTVV.